Below, one T cell receptor (beta chain) is given with its context. What it binds is not known. These data belong to a study of metastatic and nonmetastatic thyroid tumors. At the level of the study: It was across blood and tumor or nodule tissue from malignant and benign thyroid patients that repertoires were compared.

Original processing methods: A distant-metastasis classifier for papillary thyroid cancer was built using CDR3 differences across clinicopathological groups. TCRdb reprocessed the PCR reads using MiXCR. These V and J calls derive from TCRdb rather than the authors' analysis. The repertoire holds 20,000 or so clones, with 30% to 35% as singletons. Nobody among the patients had been given any treatment before thyroid surgery. General study findings and limits: It was reported that TCR beta diversity was significantly higher in malignant thyroid tumors than benign nodules, in blood and tumor.

What was sequenced was adjacent normal tissue. The receptor comes from a female donor with papillary thyroid cancer or a benign thyroid nodule (not recorded which). Some clones in this sample may be carry-over from other donors' samples.

DNA for the CDR3: TGTGCCAGCAGCCCCACTGGACAGATCTACTACACCTTC. This codes for CASSPTGQIYYTF. The chain recombines TRBV6-1 with TRBJ1-2; maybe TRBD1 (6 bases). Germline lookup yields CDR1 MNHNS and CDR2 SASEGT. CDR3 size: 13 residues. The germline V and J ends were trimmed by 6 bases and 10 bases, with 18 bases remaining between them.